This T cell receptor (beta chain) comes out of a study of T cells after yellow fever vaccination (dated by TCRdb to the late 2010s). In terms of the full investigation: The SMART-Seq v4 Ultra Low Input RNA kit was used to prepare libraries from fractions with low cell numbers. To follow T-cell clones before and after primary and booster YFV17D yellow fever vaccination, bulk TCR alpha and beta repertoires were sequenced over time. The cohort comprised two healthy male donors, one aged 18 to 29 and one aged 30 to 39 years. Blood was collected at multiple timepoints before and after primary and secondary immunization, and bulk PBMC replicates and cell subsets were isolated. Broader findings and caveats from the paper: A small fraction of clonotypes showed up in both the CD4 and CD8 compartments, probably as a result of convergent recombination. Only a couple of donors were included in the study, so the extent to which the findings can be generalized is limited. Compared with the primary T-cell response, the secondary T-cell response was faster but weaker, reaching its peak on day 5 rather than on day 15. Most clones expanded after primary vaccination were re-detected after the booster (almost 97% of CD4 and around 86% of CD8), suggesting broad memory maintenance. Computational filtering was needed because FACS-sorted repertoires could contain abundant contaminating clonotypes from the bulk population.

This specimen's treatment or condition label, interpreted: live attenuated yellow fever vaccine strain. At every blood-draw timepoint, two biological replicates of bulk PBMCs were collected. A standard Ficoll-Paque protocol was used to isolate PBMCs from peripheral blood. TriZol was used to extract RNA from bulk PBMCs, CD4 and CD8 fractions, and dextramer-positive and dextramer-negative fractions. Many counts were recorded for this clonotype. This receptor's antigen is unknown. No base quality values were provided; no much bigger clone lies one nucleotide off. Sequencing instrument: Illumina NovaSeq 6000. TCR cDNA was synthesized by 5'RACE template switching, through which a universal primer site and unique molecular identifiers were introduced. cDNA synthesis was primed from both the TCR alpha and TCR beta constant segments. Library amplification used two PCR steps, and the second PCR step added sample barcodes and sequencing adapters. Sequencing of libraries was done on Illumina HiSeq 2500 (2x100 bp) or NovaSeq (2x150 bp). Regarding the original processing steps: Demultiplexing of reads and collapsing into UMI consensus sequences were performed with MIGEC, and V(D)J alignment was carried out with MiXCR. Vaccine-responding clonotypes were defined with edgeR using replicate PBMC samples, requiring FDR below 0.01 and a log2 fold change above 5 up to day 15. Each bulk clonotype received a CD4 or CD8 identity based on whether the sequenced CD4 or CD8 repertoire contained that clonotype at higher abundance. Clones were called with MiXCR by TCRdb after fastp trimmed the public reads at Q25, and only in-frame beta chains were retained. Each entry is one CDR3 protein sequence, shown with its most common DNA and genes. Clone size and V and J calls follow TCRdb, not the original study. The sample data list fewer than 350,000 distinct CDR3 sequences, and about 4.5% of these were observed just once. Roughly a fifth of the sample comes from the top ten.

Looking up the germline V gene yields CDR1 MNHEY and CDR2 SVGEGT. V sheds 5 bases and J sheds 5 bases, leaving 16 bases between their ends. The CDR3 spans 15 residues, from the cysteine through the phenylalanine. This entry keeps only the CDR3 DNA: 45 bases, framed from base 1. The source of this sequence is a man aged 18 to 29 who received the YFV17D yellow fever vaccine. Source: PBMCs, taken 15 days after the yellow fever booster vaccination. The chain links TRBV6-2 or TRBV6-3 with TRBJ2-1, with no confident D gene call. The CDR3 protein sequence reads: CASSTRFGLDNEQFF. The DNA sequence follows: TGTGCCAGCAGTACCCGATTTGGCCTTGACAATGAGCAGTTCTTC.